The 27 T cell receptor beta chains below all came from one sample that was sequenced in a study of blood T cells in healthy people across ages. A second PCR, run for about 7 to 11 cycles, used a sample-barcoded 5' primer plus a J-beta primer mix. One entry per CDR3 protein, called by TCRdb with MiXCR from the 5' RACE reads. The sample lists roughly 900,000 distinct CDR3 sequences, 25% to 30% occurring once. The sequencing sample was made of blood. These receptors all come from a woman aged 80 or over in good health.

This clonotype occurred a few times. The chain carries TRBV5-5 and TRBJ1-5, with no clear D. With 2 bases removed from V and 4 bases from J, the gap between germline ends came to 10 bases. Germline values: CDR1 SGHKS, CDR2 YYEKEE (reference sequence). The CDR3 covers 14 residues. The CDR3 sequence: CASSLEYGNQPQHF. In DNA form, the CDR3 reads TGTGCCAGCAGCTTAGAGTACGGAAATCAGCCCCAGCATTTT.

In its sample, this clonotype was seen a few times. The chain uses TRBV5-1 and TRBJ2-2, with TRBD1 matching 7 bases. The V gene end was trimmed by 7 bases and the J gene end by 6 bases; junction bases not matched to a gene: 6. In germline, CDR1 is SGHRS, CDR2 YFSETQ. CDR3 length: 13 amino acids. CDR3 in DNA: TGCGCCAGCGCGAGGGGGCCGGCCGGGGAGCTGTTTTTT. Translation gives CASARGPAGELFF. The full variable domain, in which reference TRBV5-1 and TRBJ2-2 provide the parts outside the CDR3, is KAGVTQTPRYLIKTRGQQVTLSCSPISGHRSVSWYQQTPGQGLQFLFEYFSETQRNKGNFPGRFSGRQFSNSRSEMNVSTLELGDSALYLCASARGPAGELFFGEGSRLTVL.

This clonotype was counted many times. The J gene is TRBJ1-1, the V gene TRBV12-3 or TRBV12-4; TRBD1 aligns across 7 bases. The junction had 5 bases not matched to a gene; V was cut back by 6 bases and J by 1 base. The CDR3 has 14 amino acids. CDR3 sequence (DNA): TGTGCCAGCAGCTTAACAGGGGCGAACACTGAAGCTTTCTTT. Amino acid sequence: CASSLTGANTEAFF.

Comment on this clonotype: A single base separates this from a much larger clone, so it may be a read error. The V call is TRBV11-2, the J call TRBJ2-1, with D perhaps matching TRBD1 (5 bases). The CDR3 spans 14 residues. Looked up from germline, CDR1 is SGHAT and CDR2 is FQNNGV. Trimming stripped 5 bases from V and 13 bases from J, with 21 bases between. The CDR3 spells CASSPLGVQETQFF. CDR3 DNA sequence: TGTGCCAGCAGCCCCCTAGGGGTCCAAGAGACCCAGTTCTTC.

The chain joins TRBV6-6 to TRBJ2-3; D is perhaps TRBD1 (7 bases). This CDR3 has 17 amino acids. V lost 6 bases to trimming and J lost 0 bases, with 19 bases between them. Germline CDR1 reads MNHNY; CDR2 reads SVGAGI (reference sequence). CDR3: CASSRKKTGTSTDTQYF. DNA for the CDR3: TGTGCCAGCAGCCGAAAAAAGACAGGGACTAGCACAGATACGCAGTATTTT.

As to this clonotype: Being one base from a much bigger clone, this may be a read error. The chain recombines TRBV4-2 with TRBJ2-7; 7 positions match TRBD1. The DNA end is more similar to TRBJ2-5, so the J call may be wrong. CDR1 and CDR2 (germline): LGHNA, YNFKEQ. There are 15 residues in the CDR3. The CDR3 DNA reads TGTGCCAGCAGCCAGTATGACAGGGTGGGAGAGACCCAGTACTTC. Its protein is CASSQYDRVGETQYF.

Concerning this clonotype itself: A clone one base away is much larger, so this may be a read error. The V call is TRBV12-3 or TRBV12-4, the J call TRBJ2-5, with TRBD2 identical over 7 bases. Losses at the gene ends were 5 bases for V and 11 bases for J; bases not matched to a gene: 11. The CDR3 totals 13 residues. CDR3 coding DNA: TGTGCCAGCAGTCAAGGACTAGACCGTGAGCAGTACTTC. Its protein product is CASSQGLDREQYF.

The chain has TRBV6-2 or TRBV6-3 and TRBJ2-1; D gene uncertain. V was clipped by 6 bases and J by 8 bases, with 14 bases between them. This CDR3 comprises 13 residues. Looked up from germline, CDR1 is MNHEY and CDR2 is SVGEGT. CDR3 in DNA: TGTGCCAGCAGCTTACGTATTAGGGATGAGCAGTTCTTC. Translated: CASSLRIRDEQFF.

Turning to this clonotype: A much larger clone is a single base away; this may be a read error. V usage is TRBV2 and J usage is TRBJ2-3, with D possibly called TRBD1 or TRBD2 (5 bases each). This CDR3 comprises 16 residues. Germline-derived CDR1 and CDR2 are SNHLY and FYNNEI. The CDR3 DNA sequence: TGTGCCAGCAGTGGCTCGAGGGGACCCATCACAGATAAGCAGTATTTT. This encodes CASSGSRGPITDKQYF.

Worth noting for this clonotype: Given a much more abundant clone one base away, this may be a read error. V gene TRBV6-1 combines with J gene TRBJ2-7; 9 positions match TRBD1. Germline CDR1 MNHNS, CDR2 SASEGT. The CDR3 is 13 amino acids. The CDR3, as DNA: TGTGCCAGGGGGACAGGGTTCACCTACGAGCAGCACTTC. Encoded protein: CARGTGFTYEQHF.

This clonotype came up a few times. The DNA for the CDR3 is TGTGCCACAGGGGGCGTCTTCACTGAAGCTTTCTTT. As protein: CATGGVFTEAFF. This chain links TRBV7-8 with TRBJ1-1, with 8 nucleotides matching TRBD1. With 10 bases clipped from V and 4 bases from J, the junction kept 5 bases outside the gene matches. The CDR3 contains 12 residues. Germline CDR1 is SGHVS and CDR2 is FQNEAQ. Combining the CDR3 with reference TRBV7-8 and TRBJ1-1 gives the whole variable domain GAGVSQSPRYKVAKRGQDVALRCDPISGHVSLFWYQQALGQGPEFLTYFQNEAQLDKSGLPSDRFFAERPEGSVSTLKIQRTQQEDSAVYLCATGGVFTEAFFGQGTRLTVV.

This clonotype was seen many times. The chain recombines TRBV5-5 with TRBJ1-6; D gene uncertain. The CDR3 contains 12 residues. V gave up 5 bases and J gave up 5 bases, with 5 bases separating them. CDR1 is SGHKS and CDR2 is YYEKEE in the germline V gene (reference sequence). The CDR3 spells CASRTNNSPLHF. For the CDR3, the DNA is TGTGCCAGCAGAACGAATAATTCACCCCTCCACTTT. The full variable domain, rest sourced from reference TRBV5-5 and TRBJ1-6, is DAGVTQSPTHLIKTRGQQVTLRCSPISGHKSVSWYQQVLGQGPQFIFQYYEKEERGRGNFPDRFSARQFPNYSSELNVNALLLGDSALYLCASRTNNSPLHFGNGTRLTVT.

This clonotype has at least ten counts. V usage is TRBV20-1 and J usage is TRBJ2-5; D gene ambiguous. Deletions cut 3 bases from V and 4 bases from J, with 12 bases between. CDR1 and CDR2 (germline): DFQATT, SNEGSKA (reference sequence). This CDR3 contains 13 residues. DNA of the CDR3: TGCAGTGCTAGTAGGGAAGGCGGAGAGACCCAGTACTTC. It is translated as CSASREGGETQYF.

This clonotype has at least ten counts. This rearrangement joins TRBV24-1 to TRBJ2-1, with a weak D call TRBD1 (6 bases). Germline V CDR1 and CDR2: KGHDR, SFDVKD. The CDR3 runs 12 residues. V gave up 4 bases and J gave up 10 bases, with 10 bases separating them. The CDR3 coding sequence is TGTGCCACCAGTGAGGGAACAGGGGAGCAGTTCTTC. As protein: CATSEGTGEQFF.

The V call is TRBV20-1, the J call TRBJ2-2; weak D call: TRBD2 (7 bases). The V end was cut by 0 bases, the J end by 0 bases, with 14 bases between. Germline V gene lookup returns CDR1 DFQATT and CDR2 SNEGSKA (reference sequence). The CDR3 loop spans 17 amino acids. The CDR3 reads CSARDFGGGANTGELFF. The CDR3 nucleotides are TGCAGTGCTAGAGATTTTGGAGGGGGGGCGAACACCGGGGAGCTGTTTTTT.

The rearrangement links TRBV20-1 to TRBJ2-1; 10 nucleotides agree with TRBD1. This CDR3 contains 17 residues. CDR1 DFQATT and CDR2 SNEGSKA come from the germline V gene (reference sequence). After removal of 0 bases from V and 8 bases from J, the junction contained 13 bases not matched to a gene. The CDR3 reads CSARDTSGTGALDEQFF. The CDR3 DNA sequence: TGCAGTGCTAGAGACACCTCCGGGACAGGGGCTTTGGATGAGCAGTTCTTC.

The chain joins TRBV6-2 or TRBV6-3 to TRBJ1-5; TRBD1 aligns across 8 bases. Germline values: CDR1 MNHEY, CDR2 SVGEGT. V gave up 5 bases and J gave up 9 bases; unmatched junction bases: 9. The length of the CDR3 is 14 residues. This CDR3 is CASSRTGPEGPQHF. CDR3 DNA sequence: TGTGCCAGCAGTCGGACAGGGCCCGAAGGGCCCCAGCATTTT.

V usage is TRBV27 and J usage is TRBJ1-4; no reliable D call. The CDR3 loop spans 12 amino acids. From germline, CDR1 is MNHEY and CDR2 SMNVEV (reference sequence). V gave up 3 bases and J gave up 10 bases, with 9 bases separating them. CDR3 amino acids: CASSFPHRKLFF. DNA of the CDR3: TGTGCCAGCAGTTTCCCCCATAGAAAACTGTTTTTT. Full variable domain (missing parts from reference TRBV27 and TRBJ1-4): EAQVTQNPRYLITVTGKKLTVTCSQNMNHEYMSWYRQDPGLGLRQIYYSMNVEVTDKGDVPEGYKVSRKEKRNFPLILESPSPNQTSLYFCASSFPHRKLFFGSGTQLSVL.

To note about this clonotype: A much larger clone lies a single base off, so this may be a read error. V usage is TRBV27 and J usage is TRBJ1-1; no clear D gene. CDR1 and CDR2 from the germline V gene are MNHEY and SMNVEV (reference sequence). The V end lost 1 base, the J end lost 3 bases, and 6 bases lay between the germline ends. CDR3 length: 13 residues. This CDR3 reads CASSLWADTEAFF. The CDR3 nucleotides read TGTGCCAGCAGTTTATGGGCTGACACTGAAGCTTTCTTT.

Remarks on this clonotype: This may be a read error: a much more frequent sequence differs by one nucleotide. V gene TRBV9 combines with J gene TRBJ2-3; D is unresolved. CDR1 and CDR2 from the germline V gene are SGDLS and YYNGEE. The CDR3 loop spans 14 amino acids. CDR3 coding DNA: TGTCCCAGCAGCGTACGAGCTCGCACAGATACGCAGTATTTT. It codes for CPSSVRARTDTQYF.

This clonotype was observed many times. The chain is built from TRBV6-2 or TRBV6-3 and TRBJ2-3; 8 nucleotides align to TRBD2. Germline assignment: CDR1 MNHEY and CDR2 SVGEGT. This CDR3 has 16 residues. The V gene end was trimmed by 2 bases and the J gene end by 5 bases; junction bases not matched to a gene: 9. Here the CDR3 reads CASSYVAGTSGDTQYF. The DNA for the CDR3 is TGTGCCAGCAGTTACGTCGCCGGGACTAGTGGAGATACGCAGTATTTT.

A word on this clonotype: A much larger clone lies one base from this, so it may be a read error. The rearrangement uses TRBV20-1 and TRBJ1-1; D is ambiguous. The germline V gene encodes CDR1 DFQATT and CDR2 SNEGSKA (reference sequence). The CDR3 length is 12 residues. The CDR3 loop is CSARSGQTETFF. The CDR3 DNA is TGCAGTGCTAGGAGTGGTCAGACTGAAACTTTCTTT.

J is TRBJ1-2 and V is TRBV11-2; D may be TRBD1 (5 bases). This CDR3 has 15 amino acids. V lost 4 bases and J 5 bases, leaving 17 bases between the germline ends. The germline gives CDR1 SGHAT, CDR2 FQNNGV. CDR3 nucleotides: TGTGCCAGCAGCTCACTAAACACAGGAGGGTATGGCTACACCTTC. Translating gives CASSSLNTGGYGYTF.

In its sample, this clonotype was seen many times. The CDR3 DNA reads as TGTGCCAGCAGCTTTTATTCAGGGGGGATAAATGAGCAGTTCTTC. Translation: CASSFYSGGINEQFF. The chain employs TRBV7-2 and TRBJ2-1; TRBD1 might be the D (7 bases). The CDR3 consists of 15 residues. From germline, CDR1 is SGHTA and CDR2 FQGNSA. V was cut by 3 bases and J by 7 bases, with 16 bases left in between.

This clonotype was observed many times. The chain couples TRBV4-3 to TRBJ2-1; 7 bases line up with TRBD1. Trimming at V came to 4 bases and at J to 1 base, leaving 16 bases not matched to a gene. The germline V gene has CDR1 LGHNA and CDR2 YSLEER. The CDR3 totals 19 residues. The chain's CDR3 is CASSRAALQGIQSYNEQFF. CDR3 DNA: TGCGCCAGCAGCCGCGCAGCCCTACAGGGGATTCAGTCCTACAATGAGCAGTTCTTC.

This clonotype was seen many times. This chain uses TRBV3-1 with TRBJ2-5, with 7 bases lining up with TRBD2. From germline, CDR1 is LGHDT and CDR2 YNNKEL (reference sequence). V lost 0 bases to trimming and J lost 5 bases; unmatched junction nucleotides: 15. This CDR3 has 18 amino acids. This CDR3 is CASSQERRGRDYRETQYF. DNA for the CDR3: TGTGCCAGCAGCCAAGAAAGGAGAGGCAGGGACTATCGTGAGACCCAGTACTTC.

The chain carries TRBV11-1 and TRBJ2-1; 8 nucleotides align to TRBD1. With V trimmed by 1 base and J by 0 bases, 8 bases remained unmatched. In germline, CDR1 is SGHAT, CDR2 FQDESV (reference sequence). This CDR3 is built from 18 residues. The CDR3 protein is CASSLGGTGSNSYNEQFF. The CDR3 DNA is TGTGCCAGCAGCTTAGGAGGGACAGGCTCCAACTCCTACAATGAGCAGTTCTTC.